This entry lists 31 T cell receptor beta chains sequenced from one sample in a study of molecular identifiers for immune sequencing clone quantification. TCRdb processed the PCR reads anew with MiXCR; each CDR3 protein has one entry. The sample lists around 470,000 distinct CDR3 sequences; roughly 26% were seen once. Sequencing was performed on naive CD8+ T cells from blood, with Jurkat cell RNA spiked in. Subset described: FACS-sorted CD8+CD4-CCR7+CD45RA+ naive T cells. The receptor set was obtained from a human donor in good health. Some libraries in this study had Jurkat cell RNA spiked in.

About this clonotype itself: At one of its ends the junction is not consistent with the germline gene, which may arise from a read error. V gene TRBV28 combines with J gene TRBJ2-2; possible D gene TRBD2, 6 bases. The germline V gene encodes CDR1 MDHEN and CDR2 SYDVKM. This CDR3 has 16 amino acids. CDR3 nucleotide sequence: TGTGCCAGCAGTCCAACGGGACTGGCGAACACCGGGGAGCTGTCTTTT. It codes for CASSPTGLANTGELSF.

The CDR3 nucleotides are TGCGCCAGCAGCCAAGTTTTGGAGGGAGACGATGGCGGGGAGCTGTTTTTT. This encodes CASSQVLEGDDGGELFF. This chain connects TRBV4-3 to TRBJ2-2, with D maybe TRBD2 (6 bases). Germline V lookup: CDR1 LGHNA, CDR2 YSLEER. V was clipped by 1 base and J by 7 bases, with 19 bases between them. This CDR3 has 17 residues.

This sequence joins TRBV7-9 and TRBJ2-7; the match to TRBD1 covers 8 bases. The CDR3 runs to 15 residues. J was trimmed by 2 bases and V by 6 bases; bases with no gene match: 9. Germline V gene sequence: CDR1 SEHNR, CDR2 FQNEAQ (reference sequence). CDR3 sequence: CASSITGGSPYEQYF. The CDR3, as DNA: TGTGCCAGCAGTATCACAGGGGGGTCGCCCTACGAGCAGTACTTC.

J is TRBJ1-1 and V is TRBV7-9; D is possibly TRBD1 (5 bases). V lost 7 bases and J 4 bases, leaving 13 bases between the germline ends. The length of the CDR3 is 13 residues. The germline V gene has CDR1 SEHNR and CDR2 FQNEAQ (reference sequence). CDR3 nucleotides: TGTGCCAGCATGTGGGGGGGTATCACTGAAGCTTTCTTT. Translating it yields CASMWGGITEAFF.

This clonotype was observed many times. The V and J genes are TRBV12-3 or TRBV12-4 and TRBJ2-3, with D maybe TRBD2 (5 bases). Trimming removed 2 bases from V and 0 bases from J, with 12 bases in between. The CDR3 has 16 residues. The CDR3 DNA reads as TGTGCCAGCAGTTTATCGGGATCTACTAGCACAGATACGCAGTATTTT. Residues: CASSLSGSTSTDTQYF.

This clonotype was seen a handful of times. At one boundary the junction diverges from the germline segment, which might be a read error. The chain carries TRBV12-3 or TRBV12-4 and TRBJ2-6; possibly TRBD1 for D (5 bases). CDR3 length: 17 residues. The CDR3 region is CAITPGGAPSGANVPTF. The CDR3, as DNA: TGTGCCATCACACCCGGTGGGGCTCCCTCTGGGGCCAACGTCCCGACTTTC.

The chain is built from TRBV30 and TRBJ2-3; D may be TRBD2 (5 bases). The germline V gene has CDR1 GTSNPN and CDR2 SVGIG (reference sequence). V was trimmed by 0 bases and J by 3 bases, leaving 13 bases between them. The CDR3 runs to 15 residues. Written as DNA, the CDR3 is TGTGCCTGGAGTGTAAGCCTAGCCGGAACAGATACGCAGTATTTT. Amino acid sequence: CAWSVSLAGTDTQYF.

This clonotype was seen more than once but under ten times. The chain uses TRBV7-9 and TRBJ2-2; the D gene is possibly TRBD1 (6 bases). Trimming removed 4 bases from V and 4 bases from J, with 16 bases in between. Germline CDR1 is SEHNR and CDR2 is FQNEAQ (reference sequence). CDR3 length: 16 amino acids. The CDR3 DNA is TGTGCCAGCAGCTCCAACCGGGACACAAGCACCGGGGAGCTGTTTTTT. Amino acid sequence: CASSSNRDTSTGELFF.

This clonotype was recorded at least ten times. The chain links TRBV29-1 to TRBJ2-7; no clear D. The germline CDR1 and CDR2 sequences are SQVTM and ANQGSEA. The CDR3 consists of 12 residues. Trimming shortened V by 1 base and J by 5 bases, and 9 bases separated the two germline ends. This CDR3 reads CSVEVSIDEQYF. Here the CDR3 DNA reads TGCAGCGTTGAAGTCAGCATCGACGAGCAGTACTTC.

The rearrangement joins TRBV19 to TRBJ1-5; a weak D match, TRBD1 (5 bases). The germline gives CDR1 LNHDA, CDR2 SQIVND (reference sequence). V lost 2 bases to trimming and J lost 2 bases, with 16 bases between them. This CDR3 region has 17 residues. The CDR3 nucleotides read TGTGCCAGTAGTATAAGTTTTTGGGGCATGGGCAATCAGCCCCAGCATTTT. This translates into CASSISFWGMGNQPQHF.

CDR3 residues: CASSVTHTDTQYF. CDR3 in DNA: TGTGCCAGCAGCGTAACGCACACAGATACGCAGTATTTT. The rearrangement joins TRBV9 to TRBJ2-3; D remains ambiguous. Germline lookup yields CDR1 SGDLS and CDR2 YYNGEE. V dropped 1 base and J dropped 2 bases, with 5 bases sitting between them. The CDR3 contains 13 residues.

This clonotype was recorded at least ten times. This chain uses TRBV20-1 with TRBJ2-7; D gene unclear. The CDR3 consists of 14 residues. CDR1 and CDR2 (germline): DFQATT, SNEGSKA (reference sequence). Trimming pared 6 bases from V and 0 bases from J, leaving 15 bases between. CDR3 protein: CSAPEQTSSYEQYF. In nucleotides, the CDR3 is TGCAGTGCACCCGAACAGACGAGCTCCTACGAGCAGTACTTC.

This clonotype turned up a few times. V and J are TRBV7-9 and TRBJ2-5; D unresolved. V lost 2 bases, J lost 4 bases, and 8 bases lay in between. The CDR3 has 13 amino acids. CDR1 and CDR2 from the germline V gene are SEHNR and FQNEAQ (reference sequence). CDR3: CASSLRLGETQYF. Written as DNA, the CDR3 is TGTGCCAGCAGCTTACGACTTGGAGAGACCCAGTACTTC.

This clonotype occurred a few times. The rearrangement joins TRBV29-1 to TRBJ2-3, with 7 bases that match TRBD2. Germline assignment: CDR1 SQVTM and CDR2 ANQGSEA. The CDR3 has 14 amino acids. V was pared by 4 bases and J by 4 bases, with 8 bases of the junction left unmatched. The CDR3 spells CSVASVGGADTQYF. CDR3 nucleotides: TGCAGCGTTGCCTCGGTGGGGGGGGCAGATACGCAGTATTTT.

This clonotype came up a few times. This chain uses TRBV28 with TRBJ2-1; possible D gene TRBD2, 5 bases. The CDR3 is made up of 16 amino acids. V shed 5 bases and J shed 5 bases, with 19 bases lying between them. CDR1 is MDHEN, CDR2 SYDVKM, per germline. CDR3 loop: CASSPKVPGVNNEQFF. The CDR3 bases are TGTGCCAGCAGTCCCAAAGTACCCGGGGTCAACAATGAGCAGTTCTTC. The full variable domain, completed using reference TRBV28 and TRBJ2-1, is DVKVTQSSRYLVKRTGEKVFLECVQDMDHENMFWYRQDPGLGLRLIYFSYDVKMKEKGDIPEGYSVSREKKERFSLILESASTNQTSMYLCASSPKVPGVNNEQFFGPGTRLTVL.

The V call is TRBV20-1, the J call TRBJ2-2; 7 nucleotides match TRBD1. After removal of 5 bases from V and 3 bases from J, the junction contained 3 bases not matched to a gene. Germline CDR1 DFQATT, CDR2 SNEGSKA (reference sequence). The CDR3 extends over 13 amino acids. The CDR3 is CSARDSYTGELFF. The CDR3 coding sequence is TGCAGTGCTCGGGACAGCTACACCGGGGAGCTGTTTTTT.

This clonotype was observed a few times. The chain joins TRBV5-1 to TRBJ2-5; 7 nucleotides agree with TRBD1. The CDR3 has 16 residues. V lost 4 bases, J lost 4 bases, and 13 bases stayed unmatched. CDR1 SGHRS and CDR2 YFSETQ come from the germline V gene. In DNA, the CDR3 is TGCGCCAGCAGCCGCGTCGAGAGGGGGCCTTTAGAGACCCAGTACTTC. Protein: CASSRVERGPLETQYF.

V is TRBV25-1 and J is TRBJ2-1, with a weak D call TRBD1 (6 bases). V was cut by 1 base and J by 3 bases, with 13 bases left in between. The CDR3 contains 16 residues. Germline loops: CDR1 MGHDK, CDR2 SYGVNS. The CDR3 DNA follows: TGTGCCAGCAGTGAATCCGGAACAGGGTACTACAATGAGCAGTTCTTC. Its translation is CASSESGTGYYNEQFF.

As to this clonotype: A much larger clone lies a single base off, so this may be a read error. The chain recombines TRBV28 with TRBJ2-3, with D possibly TRBD2 on 6 matching bases. The V gene lost 8 bases and the J gene lost 2 bases, with 20 bases spanning the gap. CDR3 length: 16 amino acids. Per the germline V gene, CDR1 is MDHEN and CDR2 is SYDVKM. The CDR3 protein is CASPSRASDYTDTQYF. Here the CDR3 DNA reads TGTGCCAGCCCCTCCCGGGCTAGCGATTACACAGATACGCAGTATTTT.

This clonotype was picked up many times. The J gene is TRBJ2-7, the V gene TRBV13; D could derive from TRBD1 or TRBD2 (5 bases each). CDR3 length: 14 amino acids. Germline lookup yields CDR1 PRHDT and CDR2 FYEKMQ (reference sequence). The germline V and J ends were trimmed by 4 bases and 5 bases, with 15 bases remaining between them. The chain's CDR3 is CASSSGTGGHEQYF. CDR3 nucleotides: TGTGCCAGCAGCTCTGGGACCGGCGGCCACGAGCAGTACTTC. The variable domain in full, with the rest retrieved from reference TRBV13 and TRBJ2-7, is AAGVIQSPRHLIKEKRETATLKCYPIPRHDTVYWYQQGPGQDPQFLISFYEKMQSDKGSIPDRFSAQQFSDYHSELNMSSLELGDSALYFCASSSGTGGHEQYFGPGTRLTVT.

This clonotype has a handful of counts. The CDR3 loop reads CASSIAPRSYNEQFF. As DNA, the CDR3 is TGTGCCAGCAGTATAGCGCCTCGCTCCTACAATGAGCAGTTCTTC. This rearrangement joins TRBV7-6 to TRBJ2-1, with TRBD2 as a possible D gene (5 bases). Per germline, CDR1 SGHVS and CDR2 FNYEAQ. V was shortened by 6 bases and J by 0 bases, with 12 bases between the two germline ends. The CDR3 is 15 amino acids. The full variable domain, with the rest looked up from reference TRBV7-6 and TRBJ2-1, is GAGVSQSPRYKVTKRGQDVALRCDPISGHVSLYWYRQALGQGPEFLTYFNYEAQQDKSGLPNDRFSAERPEGSISTLTIQRTEQRDSAMYRCASSIAPRSYNEQFFGPGTRLTVL.

A note on this clonotype: A much larger clone lies a single base off, so this may be a read error. The chain recombines TRBV3-1 with TRBJ2-7; no clear D gene. Germline V gives CDR1 LGHDT, CDR2 YNNKEL (reference sequence). The CDR3 runs 12 residues. CDR3 sequence: CTSSRERYEQYF. As DNA, the CDR3 is TGTACCAGCAGCCGCGAGCGATACGAGCAGTACTTC.

The genes are TRBV20-1 and TRBJ2-3, with D tentatively TRBD1 or TRBD2 (7 bases each). This CDR3 region has 14 residues. V lost 0 bases, J lost 11 bases, and 18 bases lay in between. Germline lookup yields CDR1 DFQATT and CDR2 SNEGSKA (reference sequence). For the CDR3, the DNA is TGCAGTGCTAGAGATCAGGGGGAGGGCCTACGGCAGTATTTT. Its translation: CSARDQGEGLRQYF.

Remarks on this clonotype: One end of the junction fails to match germline, which may point to a read error. The V and J genes are TRBV5-3 and TRBJ2-1, with 10 bases fitting TRBD2. TRBV5-3 carries the ORF label, with uncertain function. This CDR3 is 14 amino acids long. The DNA for the CDR3 is TGTGCCAGCAGCTCAGCGGGGGGGCAATCTGAGCAGTTCTTC. Its protein is CASSSAGGQSEQFF.

Concerning this clonotype itself: Since a much larger clone is just one base distant, this may be a read error. CDR3 in DNA: TGTGCCAGCGGTTACCTGGCTAGCGGGAGTTACAATGAGCAGTTCTTC. Its translation is CASGYLASGSYNEQFF. V is TRBV6-5 and J is TRBJ2-1, with TRBD2 identical over 10 bases. Looked up from germline, CDR1 is MNHEY and CDR2 is SVGAGI. The CDR3 contains 16 residues.

In regard to this clonotype: Given a much more abundant clone one base away, this may be a read error. V usage is TRBV4-3 and J usage is TRBJ2-1; maybe TRBD1 (5 bases). The CDR3 loop spans 15 amino acids. The V and J ends lost 0 bases and 10 bases respectively, with 16 bases between them. Per germline, CDR1 LGHNA and CDR2 YSLEER. CDR3 sequence (DNA): TGCGCCAGCAGCCAAGAAACAGGTGTTGGGTACGAGCAGTTCTTC. Amino acid sequence: CASSQETGVGYEQFF.

As regards this clonotype: Since a much larger clone is just one base distant, this may be a read error. The chain carries TRBV12-3 or TRBV12-4 and TRBJ2-3; 10 bases align to TRBD2. There are 15 residues in the CDR3. V lost 6 bases, J lost 3 bases, and 6 bases stayed unmatched. The chain's CDR3 is CASRFFSGRTDTQYF. CDR3 nucleotide sequence: TGTGCCAGCAGGTTTTTTAGCGGGAGGACAGATACGCAGTATTTT.

Concerning this clonotype: An end of the junction does not agree with germline; a read error may underlie this. J is TRBJ1-4 and V is TRBV12-3 or TRBV12-4, with a possible D match to TRBD1 (5 bases). CDR3 size: 15 residues. CDR3 region: CASSPLGGTNEKLVF. The DNA of the CDR3 is TGTGCCAGCAGTCCCCTAGGAGGGACTAATGAAAAACTGGTTTTT.

In its sample, this clonotype was seen a few times. The DNA of the CDR3 is TGTGCCAGCAGCCGACAGAATAGCAATCAGCCCCAGCATTTT. Its translation: CASSRQNSNQPQHF. The V gene is TRBV7-9, the J gene TRBJ1-5; D possibly corresponds to TRBD1 (5 bases). Looked up from germline, CDR1 is SEHNR and CDR2 is FQNEAQ (reference sequence). The CDR3 extends over 14 amino acids. V lost 5 bases to trimming and J lost 0 bases, with 8 bases between them.

This clonotype was detected many times. This sequence joins TRBV5-8 and TRBJ2-5; D might be TRBD2 (6 bases). The CDR3 length is 12 residues. From germline, CDR1 is SGHTS and CDR2 YDEGEE. V lost 7 bases to trimming and J lost 1 base, with 8 bases between them. The DNA for the CDR3 is TGTGCCAGCTCGCGGGGCCAAGAGACCCAGTACTTC. Its translation: CASSRGQETQYF.

This clonotype was seen a handful of times. The chain links TRBV27 to TRBJ2-7, with D possibly matching TRBD1 (6 bases). Germline-derived CDR1 and CDR2 are MNHEY and SMNVEV (reference sequence). V was trimmed by 0 bases and J by 3 bases, leaving 12 bases between them. CDR3 length equals 15 residues. This CDR3 reads CASSLSVGAGYEQYF. The CDR3 region has the DNA TGTGCCAGCAGTTTATCGGTGGGGGCGGGCTACGAGCAGTACTTC.